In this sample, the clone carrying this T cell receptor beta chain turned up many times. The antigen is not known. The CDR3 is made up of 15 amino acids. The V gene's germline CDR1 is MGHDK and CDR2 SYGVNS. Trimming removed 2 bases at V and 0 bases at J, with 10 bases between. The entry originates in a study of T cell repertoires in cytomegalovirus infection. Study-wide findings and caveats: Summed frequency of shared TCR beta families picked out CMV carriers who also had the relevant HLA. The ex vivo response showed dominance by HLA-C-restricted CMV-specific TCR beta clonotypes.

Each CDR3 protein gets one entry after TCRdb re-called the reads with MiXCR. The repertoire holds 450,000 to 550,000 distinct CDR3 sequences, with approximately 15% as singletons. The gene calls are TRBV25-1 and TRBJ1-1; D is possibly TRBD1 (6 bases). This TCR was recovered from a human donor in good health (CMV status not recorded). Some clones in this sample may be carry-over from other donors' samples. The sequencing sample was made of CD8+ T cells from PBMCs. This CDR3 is CASSEGQGMNTEAFF. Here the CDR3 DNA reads TGTGCCAGCAGTGAAGGCCAGGGGATGAACACTGAAGCTTTCTTT.